The next 26 T cell receptor beta chains were all read from a single sample in a study of T cell responses to AZD1222 COVID-19 vaccine. The assay was immunoSEQ multiplex PCR, and TCRdb's table has in-frame clones only and misses some. The sample shows about 150,000 clones, about nine tenths of them seen only once. The source material was peripheral blood, sampled 28 days after the second AZD1222 dose. Receptor source: an adult who received the AZD1222 COVID-19 vaccine.

The chain uses TRBV5-6 and TRBJ2-5, with TRBD1 as a possible D gene (5 bases). Germline V CDR1 and CDR2: SGHDT, YYEEEE. CDR3 length: 15 amino acids. V was shortened by 4 bases and J by 3 bases, with 16 bases between the two germline ends. In DNA form, the CDR3 reads TGTGCCAGCAGCCTCCACGGTGACAGAAAAGAGACCCAGTACTTC. Translated, it gives CASSLHGDRKETQYF. The full variable domain, in which reference TRBV5-6 and TRBJ2-5 provide the parts outside the CDR3, is DAGVTQSPTHLIKTRGQQVTLRCSPKSGHDTVSWYQQALGQGPQFIFQYYEEEERQRGNFPDRFSGHQFPNYSSELNVNALLLGDSALYLCASSLHGDRKETQYFGPGTRLLVL.

The chain carries TRBV3-1 (or the pseudogene TRBV3-2) and TRBJ1-1, with D perhaps TRBD1 (5 bases). The ends were cut back, 4 bases at V and 5 bases at J, with 20 bases in the middle. The CDR3 contains 16 residues. The germline V gene encodes CDR1 LGHDT and CDR2 YNNKEL (reference sequence). CDR3 nucleotide sequence: TGTGCCAGCAGCCTTTCTCCAGCAGGGACTCGGACTGAAGCTTTCTTT. Translation: CASSLSPAGTRTEAFF.

The chain has TRBV19 and TRBJ2-1; the D gene could be TRBD1 or TRBD2 (6 bases each). Germline V gene sequence: CDR1 LNHDA, CDR2 SQIVND (reference sequence). The V gene lost 7 bases and the J gene lost 6 bases, with 16 bases spanning the gap. CDR3 length: 14 amino acids. CDR3 DNA: TGTGCCAGTAAGGGGGGAGGACGCCTCAATGAGCAGTTCTTC. Translating gives CASKGGGRLNEQFF.

The chain is built from TRBV7-2 and TRBJ2-1, with 10 bases identical to TRBD2. V lost 2 bases and J lost 9; bases outside the gene matches: 13. CDR3 length: 17 amino acids. CDR1 SGHTA and CDR2 FQGNSA come from the germline V gene. DNA of the CDR3: TGTGCCAGCAGCTTAAATCCAGCTAGCGGGAGCACCCGTGAGCAGTTCTTC. Encoded protein: CASSLNPASGSTREQFF.

As DNA, the CDR3 is TGTGCCAGCAGCGGGGACAGGACCTACGAGCAGTACTTC. As protein: CASSGDRTYEQYF. V usage is TRBV9 and J usage is TRBJ2-7, with 8 bases that match TRBD1. The CDR3 runs 13 residues. The V gene's germline CDR1 is SGDLS and CDR2 YYNGEE. With V trimmed by 3 bases and J by 2 bases, 1 base remained unmatched.

This clone was detected only once. Other DNA sequences from this sample encode an identical CDR3 as well. V is TRBV5-1 and J is TRBJ1-1; D remains unclear. V was clipped by 0 bases and J by 1 base, with 4 bases between them. This CDR3 spans 13 amino acids. The germline V gene has CDR1 SGHRS and CDR2 YFSETQ. CDR3 coding DNA: TGCGCCAGCAGCTTGGGTCCGAACACTGAAGCTTTCTTT. It encodes CASSLGPNTEAFF.

The rearrangement links TRBV5-6 to TRBJ2-2; TRBD2 matches at 15 bases. V shed 3 bases, J shed 0 bases, and the junction held 3 bases outside the gene matches. The CDR3 extends over 18 amino acids. In germline, CDR1 is SGHDT, CDR2 YYEEEE. The CDR3 DNA follows: TGTGCCAGCAGCTGGGGGACTAGCGGGAGGACGAACACCGGGGAGCTGTTTTTT. This encodes CASSWGTSGRTNTGELFF.

This sequence joins TRBV28 and TRBJ1-1; 8 positions match TRBD1. The trim removed 6 bases at V and 9 bases at J, leaving 12 bases unmatched. CDR3 size: 14 residues. Germline V CDR1 and CDR2: MDHEN, SYDVKM. The CDR3 coding sequence is TGTGCCAGCAGCCCTGGACAGGGCCCGGGGAAAGCTTTCTTT. Amino acids: CASSPGQGPGKAFF.

This clone has only one observation. The CDR3 DNA is TGTGCCAGCAGCTTAGAGGCGGGAAGCACAGATACGCAGTATTTT. Amino acids: CASSLEAGSTDTQYF. The chain combines TRBV7-3 with TRBJ2-3, with D tentatively TRBD2 (6 bases). Germline CDR1 and CDR2: SGHTA and FQGTGA. Between the trimmed V and J ends, which lost 2 bases and 0 bases, there was a span of 9 bases. The CDR3 runs 15 residues.

The chain links TRBV28 to TRBJ2-7; D uncertain. Trimming shortened V by 4 bases and J by 7 bases, and 20 bases separated the two germline ends. The germline V gene has CDR1 MDHEN and CDR2 SYDVKM. The CDR3 runs 15 residues. The CDR3 here is CASSSVAAPMGEQYF. Written as DNA, the CDR3 is TGTGCCAGCAGTTCTGTTGCGGCGCCAATGGGAGAGCAGTACTTC.

This clone was seen a single time. The chain recombines TRBV29-1 with TRBJ2-2; maybe TRBD1 (5 bases). Trimming stripped 7 bases from V and 5 bases from J, with 11 bases between. CDR3 length equals 12 residues. Per germline, CDR1 SQVTM and CDR2 ANQGSEA. The CDR3 DNA is TGCAGCGCCGGACACCCTACCGGGGAGCTGTTTTTT. This gives the protein CSAGHPTGELFF.

Only one count was recorded for this clone. The V and J genes are TRBV7-9 and TRBJ2-1; possible D gene TRBD1, 5 bases. V dropped 5 bases and J dropped 15 bases, with 17 bases sitting between them. Germline assignment: CDR1 SEHNR and CDR2 FQNEAQ (reference sequence). The CDR3 has 12 residues. Here the CDR3 reads CASSTTAGLRFF. Written as DNA, the CDR3 is TGTGCCAGCAGCACCACCGCAGGGCTACGGTTCTTC.

A few counts support this clone. The V gene is TRBV28, the J gene TRBJ2-7, with 8 bases fitting TRBD1. Per germline, CDR1 MDHEN and CDR2 SYDVKM. This CDR3 has 15 residues. Trimming took 5 bases from V and 2 from J; bases not matched to a gene: 8. The CDR3 here is CASSGSGTGAYEQYF. The CDR3 nucleotides read TGTGCCAGCAGTGGATCCGGGACAGGAGCCTACGAGCAGTACTTC.

This sequence joins TRBV10-3 and TRBJ2-2; 7 nucleotides agree with TRBD1. With V trimmed by 10 bases and J by 1 base, 3 bases remained unmatched. The CDR3 runs to 13 residues. Germline assignment: CDR1 ENHRY and CDR2 SYGVKD. The CDR3 bases are TGTGCCACACAGGGGCTGAACACCGGGGAGCTGTTTTTT. The encoded protein is CATQGLNTGELFF.

The V and J genes are TRBV9 and TRBJ1-1; D uncertain. V lost 0 bases, J lost 6 bases, and 9 bases lay in between. CDR1 is SGDLS, CDR2 YYNGEE, per germline. The CDR3 is 13 amino acids. CDR3 protein: CASSVALGAEAFF. In nucleotides, the CDR3 is TGTGCCAGCAGCGTAGCCCTGGGAGCTGAAGCTTTCTTT.

This clone came up a few times. The chain combines TRBV5-4 with TRBJ1-1; TRBD1 is a possible D gene (6 bases). Between the trimmed V and J ends, which lost 3 bases and 4 bases, there was a span of 13 bases. CDR1 is SGHNT and CDR2 is YYREEE in the germline V gene (reference sequence). The CDR3 has 14 residues. The CDR3 here is CASSSGRGSTEAFF. The DNA of the CDR3 is TGTGCCAGCAGCTCGGGGAGGGGGAGCACTGAAGCTTTCTTT.

The gene calls are TRBV7-8 and TRBJ1-1; a possible D gene is TRBD1 (6 bases). Trimming removed 6 bases from V and 1 base from J, with 12 bases in between. The CDR3 has 14 amino acids. Germline-derived CDR1 and CDR2 are SGHVS and FQNEAQ. CDR3 nucleotide sequence: TGTGCCAGCAGTAGAACAGGGTCGAACACTGAAGCTTTCTTT. As protein: CASSRTGSNTEAFF.

The rearrangement joins TRBV19 to TRBJ1-1; no firm D call. The germline V gene encodes CDR1 LNHDA and CDR2 SQIVND (reference sequence). Trimming stripped 1 base from V and 0 bases from J, with 3 bases between. The CDR3 has 13 residues. The CDR3: CASSIVMNTEAFF. The CDR3 bases are TGTGCCAGTAGTATAGTCATGAACACTGAAGCTTTCTTT.

This clone has just a few counts. The V gene is TRBV18, the J gene TRBJ2-3; 9 nucleotides agree with TRBD2. The V gene end was trimmed by 6 bases and the J gene end by 2 bases; junction bases not matched to a gene: 6. Per germline, CDR1 KGHSH and CDR2 LQKENI. The CDR3 spans 15 residues. The CDR3 coding sequence is TGTGCCAGCTCGGAGGGACTAGCTCACACAGATACGCAGTATTTT. It specifies CASSEGLAHTDTQYF.

The chain recombines TRBV18 with TRBJ1-4; a possible D gene is TRBD1 (6 bases). CDR1 is KGHSH and CDR2 is LQKENI in the germline V gene. V lost 5 bases, J lost 7 bases, and 17 bases lay in between. CDR3 size: 15 residues. The CDR3 nucleotides are TGTGCCAGCTCATCGCAAACAGGGCGGATTGAAAAACTGTTTTTT. Protein: CASSSQTGRIEKLFF.

This clone was detected only a few times. The CDR3 spells CSVRGIGTEAFF. The CDR3 region has the DNA TGCAGCGTACGCGGAATAGGCACTGAAGCTTTCTTT. V gene TRBV29-1 combines with J gene TRBJ1-1; D is uncertain. In germline, CDR1 is SQVTM, CDR2 ANQGSEA. The germline V and J ends were trimmed by 6 bases and 4 bases, with 12 bases remaining between them. The CDR3 sequence is 12 residues long.

The rearrangement uses TRBV5-1 and TRBJ2-5; 10 bases are shared with TRBD2. Germline lookup yields CDR1 SGHRS and CDR2 YFSETQ. CDR3 size: 14 residues. The junction had 6 bases not matched to a gene; V was cut back by 5 bases and J by 5 bases. The CDR3 DNA follows: TGCGCCAGCAGGACTGGGACTAGCGACGAGACCCAGTACTTC. Amino acids: CASRTGTSDETQYF. Full variable domain (outside the CDR3, taken from reference TRBV5-1 and TRBJ2-5): KAGVTQTPRYLIKTRGQQVTLSCSPISGHRSVSWYQQTPGQGLQFLFEYFSETQRNKGNFPGRFSGRQFSNSRSEMNVSTLELGDSALYLCASRTGTSDETQYFGPGTRLLVL.

V is TRBV7-8 and J is TRBJ1-5; D uncertain. Germline V gene lookup returns CDR1 SGHVS and CDR2 FQNEAQ. Deletions cut 0 bases from V and 0 bases from J, with 3 bases between. This CDR3 is built from 14 residues. CDR3 protein: CASSLAVSNQPQHF. The CDR3 DNA reads as TGTGCCAGCAGCTTAGCGGTTAGCAATCAGCCCCAGCATTTT.

The chain employs TRBV28 and TRBJ1-1; perhaps TRBD1 as D (6 bases). The CDR3 covers 14 residues. CDR1 MDHEN and CDR2 SYDVKM come from the germline V gene. Trimming removed 9 bases from V and 4 bases from J, with 18 bases in between. CDR3: CASRYGRGATEAFF. The CDR3 bases are TGTGCCAGTCGGTACGGCAGGGGTGCCACTGAAGCTTTCTTT.

This clone was observed once. This sequence joins TRBV6-5 and TRBJ1-2; TRBD1 might be the D (6 bases). The CDR3 runs 15 residues. Germline V gives CDR1 MNHEY, CDR2 SVGAGI. Trimming stripped 5 bases from V and 4 bases from J, with 17 bases between. Here the CDR3 reads CASSPELQGIYGYTF. The DNA of the CDR3 is TGTGCCAGCAGTCCGGAGCTTCAGGGGATCTATGGCTACACCTTC.

V gene TRBV18 combines with J gene TRBJ1-5; D uncertain. This CDR3 region has 13 residues. Trimming removed 3 bases from V and 8 bases from J, with 11 bases in between. The germline CDR1 and CDR2 sequences are KGHSH and LQKENI. The CDR3 bases are TGTGCCAGCTCACCGGGGATTAAGGAGCCCCAGCATTTT. Amino acid sequence: CASSPGIKEPQHF.